A selection of T cell receptor beta chains follows, all from one sample in a study of neurological immune-mediated disorders. TCRdb recomputed calls from the 5' RACE reads with MiXCR, one row per CDR3 protein. This table holds 40,000 or so distinct CDR3 sequences, around 6.8% found once. The sequencing input was PBMCs. These receptor sequences come from a woman aged 40 to 50 in good health. Each CDR3 is given with its conserved first and last residue. The order of the fields is D gene, CDR3 length, J gene, V gene, clone size, CDR3 protein, CDR3 DNA. A D gene is named only where the DNA matches it firmly. Clone size is stated in some rows and not others, as once, few, many or a class when expanded.

d_call: NA; cdr3_length: 14; j_call: TRBJ2-1; v_call: TRBV9; clone_size: many; cdr3_aa: CASSDRVRDNEQFF; cdr3_nt: TGTGCCAGCAGCGACAGGGTCCGGGACAATGAGCAGTTCTTC
d_call: NA; cdr3_length: 14; j_call: TRBJ1-2; v_call: TRBV7-2; clone_size: many; cdr3_aa: CASNSYRQTYGYTF; cdr3_nt: TGTGCCAGCAACTCTTATAGACAGACCTATGGCTACACCTTC
d_call: NA; cdr3_length: 14; j_call: TRBJ2-2; v_call: TRBV27; clone_size: many; cdr3_aa: CASSLSWGTGELFF; cdr3_nt: TGTGCCAGCAGTTTATCGTGGGGGACCGGGGAGCTGTTTTTT
d_call: TRBD1; cdr3_length: 14; j_call: TRBJ1-2; v_call: TRBV27; clone_size: many; cdr3_aa: CASSSLPDRDGYTF; cdr3_nt: TGTGCCAGCAGTTCCCTGCCGGACAGGGATGGCTACACCTTC
d_call: NA; cdr3_length: 13; j_call: TRBJ1-1; v_call: TRBV5-1; clone_size: many; cdr3_aa: CASIGQMDTEAFF; cdr3_nt: TGCGCCAGCATCGGACAGATGGACACTGAAGCTTTCTTT
d_call: NA; cdr3_length: 17; j_call: TRBJ1-3; v_call: TRBV6-6; clone_size: many; cdr3_aa: CASSYSIRGNSGNTIYF; cdr3_nt: TGTGCCAGCAGTTACTCTATCAGGGGAAACTCTGGAAACACCATATATTTT
d_call: NA; cdr3_length: 13; j_call: TRBJ1-5; v_call: TRBV12-3/TRBV12-4; clone_size: many; cdr3_aa: CASSFEGNQPQHF; cdr3_nt: TGTGCCAGCAGTTTTGAGGGCAATCAGCCCCAGCATTTT
d_call: TRBD2; cdr3_length: 15; j_call: TRBJ2-7; v_call: TRBV27; clone_size: many; cdr3_aa: CASSSVSSGSYEQYF; cdr3_nt: TGTGCCAGCAGCAGTGTATCTAGCGGATCCTACGAGCAGTACTTC
d_call: NA; cdr3_length: 14; j_call: TRBJ2-7; v_call: TRBV6-6; clone_size: many; cdr3_aa: CASRVATRGSEQYF; cdr3_nt: TGTGCCAGCAGAGTAGCGACGAGAGGTTCCGAGCAGTACTTC
d_call: NA; cdr3_length: 14; j_call: TRBJ1-1; v_call: TRBV9; clone_size: many; cdr3_aa: CASSVFSTNTEAFF; cdr3_nt: TGTGCCAGCAGCGTATTCAGCACGAACACTGAAGCTTTCTTT
d_call: TRBD2; cdr3_length: 15; j_call: TRBJ2-1; v_call: TRBV7-6; clone_size: many; cdr3_aa: CASSFRLAEYNEQFF; cdr3_nt: TGTGCCAGCAGCTTCCGACTAGCGGAATACAATGAGCAGTTCTTC
d_call: NA; cdr3_length: 14; j_call: TRBJ2-1; v_call: TRBV2; clone_size: many; cdr3_aa: CASSEGTSYNEQFF; cdr3_nt: TGTGCCAGCAGTGAGGGGACCTCCTACAATGAGCAGTTCTTC
d_call: TRBD2; cdr3_length: 19; j_call: TRBJ2-3; v_call: TRBV25-1; clone_size: many; cdr3_aa: CASSDALLAGGPGTDTQYF; cdr3_nt: TGTGCCAGCAGCGACGCCCTTCTAGCGGGAGGGCCGGGCACAGATACGCAGTATTTT
d_call: NA; cdr3_length: 12; j_call: TRBJ2-5; v_call: TRBV5-1; clone_size: many; cdr3_aa: CASSLVQETQYF; cdr3_nt: TGCGCCAGCAGCTTGGTTCAAGAGACCCAGTACTTC
d_call: NA; cdr3_length: 14; j_call: TRBJ2-5; v_call: TRBV9; clone_size: many; cdr3_aa: CASSVGGGTAPSYF; cdr3_nt: NA
d_call: NA; cdr3_length: 12; j_call: TRBJ2-1; v_call: TRBV7-9; clone_size: many; cdr3_aa: CASREDRNEQFF; cdr3_nt: TGTGCCAGCAGGGAAGACCGGAATGAGCAGTTCTTC
d_call: NA; cdr3_length: 17; j_call: TRBJ2-3; v_call: TRBV20-1; clone_size: many; cdr3_aa: CSARGIPGRTSTDTQYF; cdr3_nt: TGCAGTGCTAGAGGGATCCCGGGACGGACTAGCACAGATACGCAGTATTTT
d_call: NA; cdr3_length: 15; j_call: TRBJ1-5; v_call: TRBV9; clone_size: NA; cdr3_aa: CASSETGGANQPQHF; cdr3_nt: TGTGCCAGCAGTGAGACAGGAGGGGCAAATCAGCCCCAGCATTTT
d_call: NA; cdr3_length: 11; j_call: TRBJ2-7; v_call: TRBV27; clone_size: many; cdr3_aa: CASSRGYEQYF; cdr3_nt: TGTGCCAGCAGTCGGGGCTACGAGCAGTACTTC
d_call: NA; cdr3_length: 15; j_call: TRBJ2-6; v_call: TRBV5-1; clone_size: many; cdr3_aa: CASSPRVSGANVLTF; cdr3_nt: TGCGCCAGCAGCCCCCGGGTCTCTGGGGCCAACGTCCTGACTTTC
d_call: NA; cdr3_length: 14; j_call: TRBJ1-1; v_call: TRBV7-7; clone_size: many; cdr3_aa: CASSPGPGNTEAFF; cdr3_nt: TGTGCTAGCAGCCCTGGGCCGGGGAACACTGAAGCTTTCTTT
d_call: NA; cdr3_length: 15; j_call: TRBJ2-1; v_call: TRBV4-2; clone_size: NA; cdr3_aa: CASSQEAEAYNEQFF; cdr3_nt: TGTGCCAGCAGCCAAGAAGCTGAGGCCTACAATGAGCAGTTCTTC
d_call: TRBD1; cdr3_length: 16; j_call: TRBJ2-1; v_call: TRBV7-6; clone_size: many; cdr3_aa: CASSLRPGQGNNEQFF; cdr3_nt: TGTGCCAGCAGCTTACGGCCGGGACAGGGGAACAATGAGCAGTTCTTC
d_call: NA; cdr3_length: 13; j_call: TRBJ2-1; v_call: TRBV7-7; clone_size: NA; cdr3_aa: CASSSKLGAEQFF; cdr3_nt: TGTGCTAGCAGCTCCAAGCTGGGAGCTGAGCAGTTCTTC
d_call: NA; cdr3_length: 13; j_call: TRBJ1-2; v_call: TRBV28; clone_size: NA; cdr3_aa: CASSSRTGYGYAF; cdr3_nt: TGTGCCAGCAGTTCCCGCACGGGCTATGGCTACGCCTTC
d_call: TRBD2; cdr3_length: 14; j_call: TRBJ2-5; v_call: TRBV5-1; clone_size: many; cdr3_aa: CASSVSGGQETQYF; cdr3_nt: TGCGCCAGCAGCGTCAGCGGGGGGCAAGAGACCCAGTACTTC
d_call: TRBD2; cdr3_length: 17; j_call: TRBJ2-1; v_call: TRBV5-6; clone_size: many; cdr3_aa: CASSLRRGTSWYNEQFF; cdr3_nt: TGTGCCAGCAGCCTTCGTCGGGGGACTAGTTGGTACAATGAGCAGTTCTTC
d_call: TRBD2; cdr3_length: 15; j_call: TRBJ2-2; v_call: TRBV5-1; clone_size: many; cdr3_aa: CASSLTAGGTGELFF; cdr3_nt: TGCGCCAGCAGCTTGACAGCGGGGGGGACCGGGGAGCTGTTTTTT
d_call: NA; cdr3_length: 13; j_call: TRBJ2-3; v_call: TRBV10-2; clone_size: few; cdr3_aa: CAIRPAATDTQYF; cdr3_nt: TGCGCCATCCGGCCCGCTGCGACAGATACGCAGTATTTT
d_call: TRBD1; cdr3_length: 17; j_call: TRBJ1-5; v_call: TRBV29-1; clone_size: many; cdr3_aa: CSVEAVMTGASNQPQHF; cdr3_nt: TGCAGCGTTGAAGCGGTGATGACAGGGGCGAGCAATCAGCCCCAGCATTTT
d_call: NA; cdr3_length: 15; j_call: TRBJ1-4; v_call: TRBV27; clone_size: few; cdr3_aa: CASSLGFPTNEKLFF; cdr3_nt: TGTGCCAGCAGTTTAGGGTTCCCAACTAATGAAAAACTGTTTTTT
d_call: NA; cdr3_length: 16; j_call: TRBJ2-3; v_call: TRBV27; clone_size: many; cdr3_aa: CASSSPAQGGTDTQYF; cdr3_nt: TGTGCCAGCAGCTCCCCCGCACAGGGAGGGACAGATACGCAGTATTTT
d_call: NA; cdr3_length: 13; j_call: TRBJ2-7; v_call: TRBV27; clone_size: many; cdr3_aa: CASSLGRNYEQYF; cdr3_nt: TGTGCCAGCAGTTTAGGCCGGAACTACGAGCAGTACTTC
d_call: NA; cdr3_length: 11; j_call: TRBJ1-1; v_call: TRBV20-1; clone_size: many; cdr3_aa: CGGRRNTEAFF; cdr3_nt: TGCGGGGGGCGACGGAACACTGAAGCTTTCTTT
d_call: NA; cdr3_length: 15; j_call: TRBJ1-5; v_call: TRBV2; clone_size: many; cdr3_aa: CASSEKGWRNQPQHF; cdr3_nt: TGTGCCAGCAGTGAGAAGGGTTGGCGCAATCAGCCCCAGCATTTT
d_call: NA; cdr3_length: 15; j_call: TRBJ1-5; v_call: TRBV5-1; clone_size: many; cdr3_aa: CASSLTGLSNQPQHF; cdr3_nt: TGCGCCAGCAGCCTGACAGGATTGAGCAATCAGCCCCAGCATTTT
d_call: NA; cdr3_length: 13; j_call: TRBJ1-1; v_call: TRBV20-1; clone_size: many; cdr3_aa: CSSSVGRNTEAFF; cdr3_nt: TGCAGTAGTTCCGTGGGGAGGAACACTGAAGCTTTCTTT
d_call: NA; cdr3_length: 14; j_call: TRBJ2-6; v_call: TRBV3-1; clone_size: many; cdr3_aa: CASRRTDGANVLTF; cdr3_nt: TGTGCCAGCAGGCGGACAGATGGGGCCAACGTCCTGACTTTC
d_call: NA; cdr3_length: 14; j_call: TRBJ1-5; v_call: TRBV27; clone_size: many; cdr3_aa: CASSRAGDGQPQHF; cdr3_nt: TGTGCCAGCAGCAGGGCAGGGGACGGTCAGCCCCAGCATTTT
d_call: NA; cdr3_length: 13; j_call: TRBJ1-5; v_call: TRBV20-1; clone_size: many; cdr3_aa: CSASLKEDQPQHF; cdr3_nt: TGCAGTGCTAGTCTTAAGGAGGATCAGCCCCAGCATTTT
d_call: NA; cdr3_length: 10; j_call: TRBJ2-7; v_call: TRBV27; clone_size: many; cdr3_aa: CASSLTREYF; cdr3_nt: TGTGCCAGCAGTTTGACACGGGAGTACTTC
d_call: NA; cdr3_length: 15; j_call: TRBJ1-6; v_call: TRBV14; clone_size: many; cdr3_aa: CASSQGPGEGSPLHF; cdr3_nt: TGTGCCAGCAGCCAAGGGCCAGGGGAGGGTTCACCCCTCCACTTT
d_call: TRBD2; cdr3_length: 15; j_call: TRBJ2-1; v_call: TRBV27; clone_size: many; cdr3_aa: CASSSPSGSYNEQFF; cdr3_nt: TGTGCCAGCAGTTCTCCTAGCGGCTCCTACAATGAGCAGTTCTTC
d_call: NA; cdr3_length: 15; j_call: TRBJ2-3; v_call: TRBV12-3/TRBV12-4; clone_size: many; cdr3_aa: CASSLDSGHTDTQYF; cdr3_nt: TGTGCCAGCAGTTTGGACTCCGGCCACACAGATACGCAGTATTTT
d_call: NA; cdr3_length: 13; j_call: TRBJ1-2; v_call: TRBV5-4; clone_size: many; cdr3_aa: CASSGDGFYGYTF; cdr3_nt: TGTGCCAGCAGCGGGGACGGATTCTATGGCTACACCTTC